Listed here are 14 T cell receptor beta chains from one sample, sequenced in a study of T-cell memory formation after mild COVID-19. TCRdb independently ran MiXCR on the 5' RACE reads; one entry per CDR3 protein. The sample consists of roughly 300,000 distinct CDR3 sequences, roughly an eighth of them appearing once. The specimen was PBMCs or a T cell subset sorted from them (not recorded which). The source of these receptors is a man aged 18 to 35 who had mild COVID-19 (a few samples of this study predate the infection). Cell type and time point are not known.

CDR3: CASSPGEGALYNEQFF. In nucleotides, the CDR3 is TGTGCCAGCAGCCCGGGGGAGGGGGCTCTCTACAATGAGCAGTTCTTC. The chain carries TRBV9 and TRBJ2-1; TRBD1 or TRBD2 may be the D gene (7 bases each). With 4 bases removed from V and 3 bases from J, the gap between germline ends came to 17 bases. This CDR3 region has 16 residues. The germline V gene encodes CDR1 SGDLS and CDR2 YYNGEE. The whole variable domain, filled in from reference TRBV9 and TRBJ2-1, reads DSGVTQTPKHLITATGQRVTLRCSPRSGDLSVYWYQQSLDQGLQFLIQYYNGEERAKGNILERFSAQQFPDLHSELNLSSLELGDSALYFCASSPGEGALYNEQFFGPGTRLTVL.

CDR3 sequence (DNA): TGTGCCAGCAGCGTACGATATACGCAGTATTTT. It encodes CASSVRYTQYF. The chain couples TRBV11-2 to TRBJ2-3; D is ambiguous. With 5 bases removed from V and 7 bases from J, the gap between germline ends came to 7 bases. The CDR3 contains 11 residues. Germline V gene lookup returns CDR1 SGHAT and CDR2 FQNNGV.

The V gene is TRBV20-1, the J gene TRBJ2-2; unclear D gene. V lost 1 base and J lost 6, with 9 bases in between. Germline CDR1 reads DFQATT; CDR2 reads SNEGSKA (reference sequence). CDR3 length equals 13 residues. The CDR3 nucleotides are TGCAGTGCTAGAGGTTTTGGGGCCGGGGAGCTGTTTTTT. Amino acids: CSARGFGAGELFF.

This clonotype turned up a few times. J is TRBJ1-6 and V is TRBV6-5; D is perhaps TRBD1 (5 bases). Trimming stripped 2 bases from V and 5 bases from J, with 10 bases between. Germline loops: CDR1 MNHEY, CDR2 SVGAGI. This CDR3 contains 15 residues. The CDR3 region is CASSYGDPDNSPLHF. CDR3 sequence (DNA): TGTGCCAGCAGTTACGGGGACCCAGATAATTCACCCCTCCACTTT.

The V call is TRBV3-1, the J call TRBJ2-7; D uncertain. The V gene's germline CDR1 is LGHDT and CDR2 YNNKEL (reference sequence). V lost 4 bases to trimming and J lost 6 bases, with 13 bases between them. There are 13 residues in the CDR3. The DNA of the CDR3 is TGTGCCAGCAGCCGTCGGCTAGGCGGCGAGCAGTACGTC. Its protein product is CASSRRLGGEQYV.

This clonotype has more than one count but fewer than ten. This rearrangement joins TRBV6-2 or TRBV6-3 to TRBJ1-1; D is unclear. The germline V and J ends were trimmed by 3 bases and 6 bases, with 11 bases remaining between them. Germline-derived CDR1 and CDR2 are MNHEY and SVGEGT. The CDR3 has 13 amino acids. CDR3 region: CASSYWVSAEAFF. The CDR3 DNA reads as TGTGCCAGCAGTTATTGGGTGAGCGCTGAAGCTTTCTTT.

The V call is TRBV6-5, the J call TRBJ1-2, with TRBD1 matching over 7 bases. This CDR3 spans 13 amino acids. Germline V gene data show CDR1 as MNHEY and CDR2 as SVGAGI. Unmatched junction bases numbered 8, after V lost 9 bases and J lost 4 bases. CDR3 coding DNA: TGTGCCAGTAGGGACAGACTCATCTATGGCTACACCTTC. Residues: CASRDRLIYGYTF.

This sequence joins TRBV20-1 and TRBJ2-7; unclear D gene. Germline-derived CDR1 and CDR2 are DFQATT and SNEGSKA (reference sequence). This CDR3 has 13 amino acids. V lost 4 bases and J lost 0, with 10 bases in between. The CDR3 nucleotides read TGCAGTGCTATCGCCCTAGGCTCCTACGAGCAGTACGTC. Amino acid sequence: CSAIALGSYEQYV.

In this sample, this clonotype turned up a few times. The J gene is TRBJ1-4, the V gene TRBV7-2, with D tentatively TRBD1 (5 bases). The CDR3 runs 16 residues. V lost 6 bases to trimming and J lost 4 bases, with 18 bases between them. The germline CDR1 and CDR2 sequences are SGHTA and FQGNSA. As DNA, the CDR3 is TGTGCCAGCAGTTCGACCGGGACGGCCTTTAATGAAAAACTGTTTTTT. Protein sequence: CASSSTGTAFNEKLFF.

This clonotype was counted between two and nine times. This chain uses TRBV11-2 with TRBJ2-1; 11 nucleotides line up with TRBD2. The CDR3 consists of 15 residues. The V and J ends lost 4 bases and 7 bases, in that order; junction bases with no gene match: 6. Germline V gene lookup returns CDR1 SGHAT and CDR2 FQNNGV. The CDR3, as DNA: TGTGCCAGCAGCTCCCTAGCGGGGGGCAGAAATGAGCAGTTCTTC. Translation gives CASSSLAGGRNEQFF. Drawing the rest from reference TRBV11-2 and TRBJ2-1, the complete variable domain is EAGVAQSPRYKIIEKRQSVAFWCNPISGHATLYWYQQILGQGPKLLIQFQNNGVVDDSQLPKDRFSAERLKGVDSTLKIQPAKLEDSAVYLCASSSLAGGRNEQFFGPGTRLTVL.

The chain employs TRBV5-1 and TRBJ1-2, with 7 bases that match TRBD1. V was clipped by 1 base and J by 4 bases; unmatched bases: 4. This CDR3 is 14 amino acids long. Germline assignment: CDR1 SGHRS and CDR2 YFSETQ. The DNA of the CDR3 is TGCGCCAGCAGCTTGCAGGGGGAAAGCTATGGCTACACCTTC. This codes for CASSLQGESYGYTF. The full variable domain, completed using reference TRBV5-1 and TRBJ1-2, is KAGVTQTPRYLIKTRGQQVTLSCSPISGHRSVSWYQQTPGQGLQFLFEYFSETQRNKGNFPGRFSGRQFSNSRSEMNVSTLELGDSALYLCASSLQGESYGYTFGSGTRLTVV.

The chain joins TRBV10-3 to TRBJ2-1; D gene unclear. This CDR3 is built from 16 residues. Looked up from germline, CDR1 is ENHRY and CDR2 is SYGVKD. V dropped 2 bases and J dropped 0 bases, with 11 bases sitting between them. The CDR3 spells CAISETYISSYNEQFF. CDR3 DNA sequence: TGTGCCATCAGTGAGACCTACATCAGCTCCTACAATGAGCAGTTCTTC.

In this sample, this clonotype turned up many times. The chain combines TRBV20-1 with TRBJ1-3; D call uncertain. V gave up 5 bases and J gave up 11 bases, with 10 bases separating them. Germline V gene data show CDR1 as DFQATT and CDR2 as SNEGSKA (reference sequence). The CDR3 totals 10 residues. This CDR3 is CSAPDKPIYF. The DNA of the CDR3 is TGCAGTGCTCCCGACAAGCCCATATATTTT.

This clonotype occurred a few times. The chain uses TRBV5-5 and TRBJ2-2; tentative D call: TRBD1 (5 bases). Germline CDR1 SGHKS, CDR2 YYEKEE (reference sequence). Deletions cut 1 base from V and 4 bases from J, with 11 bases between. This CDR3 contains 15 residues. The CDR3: CASSLRFQGTGELFF. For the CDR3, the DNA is TGTGCCAGCAGCTTGAGGTTTCAGGGCACCGGGGAGCTGTTTTTT.